Listed below are T cell receptor beta chains from one sample, sequenced in a study of T cell clonotyping in hematopoietic cell transplantation. TCRdb keeps only in-frame clones here, not all; method: immunoSEQ multiplex PCR. This sample carries more than 10,000 clones, 90% of them seen once, and the ten largest clones take 1.2%. Sequenced input: peripheral blood mononuclear cells. The origin of the receptors is a man aged 30 to 39 in good health. Some clones in this sample may be carry-over from other donors' samples. The CDR3 runs from the conserved cysteine through the conserved F or W. Fields, in order: J gene, clone size, CDR3 length, D gene, V gene, CDR3 DNA, CDR3 protein. The D gene is left open where the match is weak. Clone sizes are given selectively: once, few, many, or a class where the clone is expanded.

>TRBJ2-2|-|17|-|TRBV5-6
TGTGCCAGCAGCTATTGGGCAGCCGGGGGCGACACCGGGGAGCTGTTTTTT
CASSYWAAGGDTGELFF
>TRBJ1-2|-|14|TRBD1|TRBV29-1
TGCAGCGCTCCTCTGGGACAGCATTTCGGTGGCTACACCTTC
CSAPLGQHFGGYTF
>TRBJ2-2|-|13|-|TRBV5-6
TGTGCCAGCAGCTTGGCAGGTCCCGGGGAGCTGTTTTTT
CASSLAGPGELFF
>TRBJ2-3|-|12|-|TRBV6-5
TGTGCCAGCGGCCCGGGGAGGGATACGCAGTATTTT
CASGPGRDTQYF
>TRBJ2-3|-|15|-|TRBV6-4
TGTGCCAGCAGTGACTCGAGGGGGGGCACAGATACGCAGTATTTT
CASSDSRGGTDTQYF
>TRBJ2-5|-|17|-|TRBV9
TGTGCCAGCAGCGTAGGTACGGGACACCAGTACCAAGAGACCCAGTACTTC
CASSVGTGHQYQETQYF
>TRBJ2-5|-|13|-|TRBV5-1
TGCGCCAGCAGCTCGACCCCAACAGAGACCCAGTACTTC
CASSSTPTETQYF
>TRBJ1-2|few|12|-|TRBV7-9
TGTGCCAGCAGCTTAGAGTGGGATGGCTACACCTTC
CASSLEWDGYTF
>TRBJ1-1|-|13|-|TRBV19
TGTGCCAGTAGTCTATCGATGAACACTGAAGCTTTCTTT
CASSLSMNTEAFF
>TRBJ1-3|few|14|-|TRBV9
TGTGCCAGCAGCGCCACGGGTGGTGGAAACACCATATATTTT
CASSATGGGNTIYF
>TRBJ2-7|-|10|TRBD1|TRBV27
TGTGCCAGGACAGGGGGCGAGCAGTACTTC
CARTGGEQYF
>TRBJ1-4|-|15|-|TRBV19
TGTGCCAGTAGTAAGACGGCTTCAACTAATGAAAAACTGTTTTTT
CASSKTASTNEKLFF
>TRBJ1-1|few|12|-|TRBV18
TGTGCCAGCTCACCAAGGAACACTGAAGCTTTCTTT
CASSPRNTEAFF
>TRBJ1-2|-|15|-|TRBV4-3
TGCGCCAGCAGCCAAGATTTTACGGGGGCGGCTGGCTACACCTTC
CASSQDFTGAAGYTF
>TRBJ1-3|once|14|TRBD1|TRBV5-6
TGTGCCAGCAGCAGAACAGGGGCTGGAAACACCATATATTTT
CASSRTGAGNTIYF
>TRBJ1-1|-|11|-|TRBV30
TGTGCCCTCCTGGTCGGTGTCGTAGCTTTCTTT
CALLVGVVAFF
>TRBJ2-6|-|16|-|TRBV6-6
TGTGCCAGCAACCTCCTTTCCGGCTCTGGGGCCAACGTCCTGACTTTC
CASNLLSGSGANVLTF
>TRBJ1-4|few|19|-|TRBV4-3
TGCGCCAGCAGCCAAGGAGTGGCGTGGCGAAAAGAACCTAATGAAAAACTGTTTTTT
CASSQGVAWRKEPNEKLFF
>TRBJ2-1|-|12|-|TRBV4-1
TGCGCCAGCAGCCAAGATAGCGGTAGTCCCTTCTTC
CASSQDSGSPFF
>TRBJ1-2|-|12|-|TRBV6-5
TGTGCCAGCAGTCCCCGGGGCTATGGCTACACCTTC
CASSPRGYGYTF
>TRBJ1-5|-|13|-|TRBV10-3
TGTGCCATCAGACAGGGCCTTAATCAGCCCCAGCATTTT
CAIRQGLNQPQHF
>TRBJ1-1|-|13|-|TRBV9
TGTGCCAGCCGGGCGCCATTGGGTCCTGAAGCTTTCTTT
CASRAPLGPEAFF